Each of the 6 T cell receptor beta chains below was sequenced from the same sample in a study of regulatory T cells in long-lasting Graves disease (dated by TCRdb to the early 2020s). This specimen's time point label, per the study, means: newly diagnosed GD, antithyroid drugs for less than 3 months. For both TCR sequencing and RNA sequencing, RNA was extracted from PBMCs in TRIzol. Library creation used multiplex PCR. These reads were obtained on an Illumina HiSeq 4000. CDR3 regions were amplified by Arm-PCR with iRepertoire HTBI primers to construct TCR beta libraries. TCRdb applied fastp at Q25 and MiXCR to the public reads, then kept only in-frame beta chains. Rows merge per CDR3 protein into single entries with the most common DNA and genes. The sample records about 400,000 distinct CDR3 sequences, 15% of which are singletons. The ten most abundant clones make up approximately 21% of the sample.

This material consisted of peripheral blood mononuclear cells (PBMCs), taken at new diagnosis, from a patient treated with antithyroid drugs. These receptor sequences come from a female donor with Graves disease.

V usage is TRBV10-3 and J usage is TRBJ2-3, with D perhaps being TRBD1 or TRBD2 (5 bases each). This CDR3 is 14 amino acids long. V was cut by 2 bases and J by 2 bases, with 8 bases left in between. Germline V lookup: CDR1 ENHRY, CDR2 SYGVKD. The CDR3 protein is CAISERGDTDTQYF. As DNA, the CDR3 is TGTGCCATCAGTGAGAGGGGAGACACAGATACGCAGTATTTT.

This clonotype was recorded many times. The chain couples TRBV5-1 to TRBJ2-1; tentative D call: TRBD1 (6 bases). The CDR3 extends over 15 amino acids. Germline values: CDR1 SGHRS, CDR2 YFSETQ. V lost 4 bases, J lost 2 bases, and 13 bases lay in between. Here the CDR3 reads CASSPTGQAYNEQFF. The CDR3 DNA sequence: TGCGCCAGCAGCCCAACGGGACAAGCCTACAATGAGCAGTTCTTC.

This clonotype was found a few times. DNA of the CDR3: TGTGCCTGGAAGAGGGTAGGGGGTCTCATTTACTATGGCTACACCTTC. Translation: CAWKRVGGLIYYGYTF. The chain couples TRBV30 to TRBJ1-2; a weak D match, TRBD1 (6 bases). V was clipped by 4 bases and J by 3 bases, with 21 bases between them. Germline V gene data show CDR1 as GTSNPN and CDR2 as SVGIG (reference sequence). The CDR3 is made up of 16 amino acids.

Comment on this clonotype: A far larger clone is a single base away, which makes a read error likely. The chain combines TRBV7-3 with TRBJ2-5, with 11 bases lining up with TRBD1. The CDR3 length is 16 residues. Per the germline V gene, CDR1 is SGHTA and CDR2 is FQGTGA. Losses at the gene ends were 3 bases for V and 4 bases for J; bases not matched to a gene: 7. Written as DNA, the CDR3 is TGTGCCAGCAGCTTGGACGGACAGGGGGCTCGAGAGACCCAGTACTTC. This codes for CASSLDGQGARETQYF.

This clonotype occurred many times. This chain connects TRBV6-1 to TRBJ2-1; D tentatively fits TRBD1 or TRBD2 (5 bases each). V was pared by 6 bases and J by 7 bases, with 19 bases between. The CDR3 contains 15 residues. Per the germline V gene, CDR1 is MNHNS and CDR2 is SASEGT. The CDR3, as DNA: TGTGCCAGCAGATTAATCCGGGACCGTGGGAATGAGCAGTTCTTC. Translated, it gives CASRLIRDRGNEQFF.

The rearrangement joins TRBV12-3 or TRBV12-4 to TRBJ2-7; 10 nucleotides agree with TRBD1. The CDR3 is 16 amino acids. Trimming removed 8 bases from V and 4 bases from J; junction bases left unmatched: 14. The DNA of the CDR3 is TGTGCCAGCCGCCTTCATCGAGGGGGACAGGGGTACGAGCAGTACTTC. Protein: CASRLHRGGQGYEQYF.